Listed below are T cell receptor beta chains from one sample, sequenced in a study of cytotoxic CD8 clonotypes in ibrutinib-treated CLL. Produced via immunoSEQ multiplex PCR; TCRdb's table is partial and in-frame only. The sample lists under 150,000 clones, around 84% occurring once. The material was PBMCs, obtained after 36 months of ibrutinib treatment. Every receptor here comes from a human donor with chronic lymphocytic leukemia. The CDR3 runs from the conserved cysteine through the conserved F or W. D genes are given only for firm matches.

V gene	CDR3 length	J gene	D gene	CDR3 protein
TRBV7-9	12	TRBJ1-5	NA	CASRQSNQPQHF
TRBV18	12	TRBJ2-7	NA	CASSRSGHEQYF
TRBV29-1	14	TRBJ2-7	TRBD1	CSVEGTGASYEQYF
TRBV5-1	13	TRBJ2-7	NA	CASNPGQPYEQYF
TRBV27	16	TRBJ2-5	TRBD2	CASSFIVAGGFETQYF
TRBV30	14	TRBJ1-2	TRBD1	CAWRLTGGAYGYTF
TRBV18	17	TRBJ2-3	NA	CASSPRASGQSTDTQYF
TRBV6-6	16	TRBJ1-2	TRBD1	CASSRRDRSGDYGYTF
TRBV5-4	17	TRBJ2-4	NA	CASSPSGAGRFKNIQYF
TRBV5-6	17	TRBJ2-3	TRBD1	CASSLGGTDLSTDTQYF
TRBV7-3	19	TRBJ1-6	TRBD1	CASSFRAYGQGRINSPLHF
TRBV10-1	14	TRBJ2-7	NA	CASSEGSGSYEQYF
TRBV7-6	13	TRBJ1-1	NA	CASSLDGGSEAFF
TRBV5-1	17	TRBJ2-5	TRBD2	CASSLAGTSGTQETQYF
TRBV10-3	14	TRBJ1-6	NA	CAISESRRDSPLHF
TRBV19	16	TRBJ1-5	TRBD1	CASSIRTGDRNQPQHF
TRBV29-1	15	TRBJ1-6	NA	CSVAFTDSHNSPLHF
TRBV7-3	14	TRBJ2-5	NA	CASSPQGSQETQYF
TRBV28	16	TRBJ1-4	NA	CASSLTPGHTNEKLFF
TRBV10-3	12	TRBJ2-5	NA	CAISGEQETQYF
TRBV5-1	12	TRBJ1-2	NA	CASSLGSYGYTF
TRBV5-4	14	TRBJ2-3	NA	CASSRTWGADTQYF
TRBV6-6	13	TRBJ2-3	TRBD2	CASRLAGEGTQYF
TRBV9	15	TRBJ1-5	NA	CASLSPEFGNQPQHF
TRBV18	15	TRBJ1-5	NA	CASSRDSSGNQPQHF
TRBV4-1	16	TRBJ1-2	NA	CASSQAPPGKYYGYTF
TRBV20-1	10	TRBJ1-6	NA	CSASGPPLHF
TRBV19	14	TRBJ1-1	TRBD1	CASKGAGGFTEAFF
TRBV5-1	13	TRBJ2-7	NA	CASSLVGTYEQYF
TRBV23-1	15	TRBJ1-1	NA	CASSPTTPSNTEAFF
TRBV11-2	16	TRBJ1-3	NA	CASSLIRGERTNTIYF
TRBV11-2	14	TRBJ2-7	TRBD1	CASTRGGHYSEQYF
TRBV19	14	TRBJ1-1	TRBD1	CASSHRTGNTEAFF
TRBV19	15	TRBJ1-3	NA	CASNIGHHSGNTIYF
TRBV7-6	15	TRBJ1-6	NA	CASSTYRDNNSPLHF
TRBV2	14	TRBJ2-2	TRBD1	CASSAETGLGELFF
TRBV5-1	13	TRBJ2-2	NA	CASSLVTTGELFF
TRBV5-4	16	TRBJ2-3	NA	CASSNLALGGTDTQYF
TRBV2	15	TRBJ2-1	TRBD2	CASSDTGTKPNEQFF
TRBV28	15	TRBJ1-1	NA	CASSSGSGLSTEAFF
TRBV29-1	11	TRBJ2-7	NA	CSAGGTYEQYF
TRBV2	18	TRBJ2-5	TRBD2	CASRFGRAGGGARETQYF
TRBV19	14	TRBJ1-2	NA	CASSIDYGRDGYTF
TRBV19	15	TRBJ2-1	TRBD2	CASSERGSSYNEQFF
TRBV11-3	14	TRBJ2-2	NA	CASSPSGAAGELFF
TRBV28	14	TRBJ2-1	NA	CASSLLKRGNEQFF
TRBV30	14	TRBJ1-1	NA	CAWSVGPGSAEAFF
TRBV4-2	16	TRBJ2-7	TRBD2	CASSQDLTSGSYEQYF
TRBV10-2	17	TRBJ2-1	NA	CASSEPPRGVGSNEQFF
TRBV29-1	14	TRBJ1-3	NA	CSVEGGGTGNTIYF
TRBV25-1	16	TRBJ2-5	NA	CASSGLPGQKKETQYF
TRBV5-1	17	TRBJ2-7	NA	CASSLGMIVPPSYEQYF
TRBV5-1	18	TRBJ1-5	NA	CASSLALRDTYSNQPQHF
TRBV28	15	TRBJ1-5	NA	CASTLIEGYNQPQHF